This T cell receptor beta chain was sequenced in a study of blood T cell repertoires in COVID-19 (dated by TCRdb to 2019 to 2021). For the wider study: Samples covering the acute and convalescent phases of COVID-19 were provided by collaborators in the United States, Italy and Spain. The repertoires were made available in a free public database intended to serve as a resource for research on the immune response to SARS-CoV-2. The dataset comprised deeply sampled blood TCRbeta repertoires from subjects exposed to, actively infected with, or recovered from COVID-19. Samples came from the ongoing ImmuneRACE study (first 160 participants) plus 1,254 subjects from 6 global collaborators. The sample metadata nearly always contained a de-identified subject ID, COVID-19 status, age in years and sex. The prospective study material was composed of cDNA or gDNA derived from T cells, B-cell-depleted T cells, or PBMCs. Where available, HLA class I and class II types were obtained from metadata supplied by the sample provider rather than from assay-based typing.

On this clone itself: Which antigen it targets is not known. Base qualities are not provided; no much larger clone lies one nucleotide away.

The paper's findings and limits, for the study overall: Clinical and demographic metadata were provided uncurated, with the amount varying by source and participant.

TCRbeta CDR3 regions were amplified from genomic DNA by means of the immunoSEQ Assay, a bias-controlled multiplex PCR. Per the original workflow: Within the assay, amplification of reference gene primers was used to estimate how many nucleated cells each sample contained. To quantify the absolute abundance of each unique TCRbeta CDR3 rearrangement, sequence reads were collapsed and filtered. For each sample, productive Simpson clonality was calculated as the square root of Simpson's diversity index across productive rearrangements. TCRdb re-hosts the immuneACCESS table, in-frame sequences only. Its copies lack some clones; in the studies checked, an unresolved V gene accounts for under half of them, and the cause for the rest is not known. V and J calls and clone size are as listed in that table; D and trimming were resolved from the DNA. The sample table contains about 170,000 clones; only one count was recorded for approximately 86% of them. The ten largest clones represent over 2% of the sample.

Relative to germline, V is missing 3 bases and J is missing 3 bases, with 8 bases of the junction outside any gene match. Inclusive of the bounding cysteine and phenylalanine, the CDR3 is 16 residues long. The CDR3 DNA has 48 bases and is translated from base 1. Taken from the germline V gene, the CDR1 and CDR2 loops are SGDLS and YYNGEE. At one collaborating source in Seattle, patients were enrolled during active infection and were followed longitudinally through the course of disease. Collaborating institutions collected whole blood in K2EDTA tubes following their own protocols. Collaborator samples were shipped for TCRbeta analysis as frozen whole blood, isolated PBMCs, or DNA extracted from either sample type.

Sequencing was performed on peripheral blood. The rearrangement joined TRBV9 to TRBJ1-3; 8 middle bases align to TRBD1. This TCR came from an elderly woman with COVID-19, enrolled during active disease. The CDR3 has the sequence CASSGKQGVVGNTIYF. In nucleotides, the sequence is TGTGCCAGCAGCGGCAAACAGGGGGTGGTTGGAAACACCATATATTTT.